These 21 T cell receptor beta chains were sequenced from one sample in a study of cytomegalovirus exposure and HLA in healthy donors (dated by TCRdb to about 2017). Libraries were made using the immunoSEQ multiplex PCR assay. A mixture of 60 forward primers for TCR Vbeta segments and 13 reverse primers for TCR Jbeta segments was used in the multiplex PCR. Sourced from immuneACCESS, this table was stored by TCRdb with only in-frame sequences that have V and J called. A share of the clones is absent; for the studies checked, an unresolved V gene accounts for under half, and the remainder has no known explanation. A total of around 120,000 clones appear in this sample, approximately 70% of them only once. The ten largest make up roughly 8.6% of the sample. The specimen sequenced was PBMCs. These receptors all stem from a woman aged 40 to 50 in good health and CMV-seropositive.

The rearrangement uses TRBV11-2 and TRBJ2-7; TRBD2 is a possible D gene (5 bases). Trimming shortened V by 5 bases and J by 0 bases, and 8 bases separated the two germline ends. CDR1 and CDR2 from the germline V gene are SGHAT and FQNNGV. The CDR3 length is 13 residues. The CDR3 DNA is TGTGCCAGCAGCCCTGGACTCTCCTACGAGCAGTACTTC. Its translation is CASSPGLSYEQYF.

The CDR3 reads CASSQGLAGVWETQYF. DNA for the CDR3: TGTGCCAGCAGCCAGGGACTAGCGGGAGTGTGGGAGACCCAGTACTTC. The V gene is TRBV5-4, the J gene TRBJ2-5; 14 bases are a match to TRBD2. The CDR3 loop spans 16 amino acids. Per germline, CDR1 SGHNT and CDR2 YYREEE (reference sequence). The ends lost 4 bases at V and 5 bases at J; junction bases unmatched: 7.

The CDR3 sequence is CASSIERSTDTQYF. The CDR3, as DNA: TGTGCCAGTAGTATAGAACGGAGCACAGATACGCAGTATTTT. The chain joins TRBV19 to TRBJ2-3; D gene uncertain. This CDR3 comprises 14 residues. V shed 0 bases and J shed 0 bases, with 4 bases lying between them. The germline V gene has CDR1 LNHDA and CDR2 SQIVND (reference sequence).

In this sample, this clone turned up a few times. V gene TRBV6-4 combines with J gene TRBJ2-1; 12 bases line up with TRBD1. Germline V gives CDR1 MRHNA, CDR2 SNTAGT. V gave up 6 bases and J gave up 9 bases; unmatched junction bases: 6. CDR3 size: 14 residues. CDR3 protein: CASSGDRGRSEQFF. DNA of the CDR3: TGTGCCAGCAGCGGGGACAGGGGGCGGAGTGAGCAGTTCTTC.

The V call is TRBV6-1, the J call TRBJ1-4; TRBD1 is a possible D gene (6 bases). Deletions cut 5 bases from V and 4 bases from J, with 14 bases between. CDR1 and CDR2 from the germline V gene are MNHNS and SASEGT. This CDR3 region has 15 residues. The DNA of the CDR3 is TGTGCCAGCAGTACCCTACAGGGCATTAATGAAAAACTGTTTTTT. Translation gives CASSTLQGINEKLFF.

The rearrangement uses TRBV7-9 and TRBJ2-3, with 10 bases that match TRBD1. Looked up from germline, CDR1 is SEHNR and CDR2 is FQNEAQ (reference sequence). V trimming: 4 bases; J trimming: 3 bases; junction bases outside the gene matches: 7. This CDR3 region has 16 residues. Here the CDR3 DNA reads TGTGCCAGCAGCTACCCCCGGGACAGGGGTACAGATACGCAGTATTTT. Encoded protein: CASSYPRDRGTDTQYF.

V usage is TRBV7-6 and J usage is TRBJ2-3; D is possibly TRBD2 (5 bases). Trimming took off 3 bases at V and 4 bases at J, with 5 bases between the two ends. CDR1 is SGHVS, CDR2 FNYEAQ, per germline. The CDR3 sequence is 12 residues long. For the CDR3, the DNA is TGTGCCAGCAGCTTGAGGGCAGATACGCAGTATTTT. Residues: CASSLRADTQYF.

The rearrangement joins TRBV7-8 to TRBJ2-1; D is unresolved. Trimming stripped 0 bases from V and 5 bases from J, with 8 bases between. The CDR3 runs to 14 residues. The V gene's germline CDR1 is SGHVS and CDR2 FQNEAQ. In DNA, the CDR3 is TGTGCCAGCAGCTTAGCGAGAGGTAACAATGAGCAGTTCTTC. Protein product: CASSLARGNNEQFF.

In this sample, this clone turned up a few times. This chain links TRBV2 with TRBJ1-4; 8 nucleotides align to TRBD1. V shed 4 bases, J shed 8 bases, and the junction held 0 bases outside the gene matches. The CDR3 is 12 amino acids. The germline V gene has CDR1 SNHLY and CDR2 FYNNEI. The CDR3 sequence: CASSGDREKLFF. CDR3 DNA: TGTGCCAGCAGTGGGGACAGGGAAAAACTGTTTTTT.

The CDR3 is CASSLLPLGQGSTGTDTQYF. The CDR3 DNA reads TGCGCCAGCAGCTTGCTCCCCCTCGGACAGGGATCTACGGGGACAGATACGCAGTATTTT. V and J are TRBV5-1 and TRBJ2-3; 8 positions match TRBD1. In germline, CDR1 is SGHRS, CDR2 YFSETQ. This CDR3 region has 20 residues. Trimming took 1 base from V and 3 from J; bases not matched to a gene: 19.

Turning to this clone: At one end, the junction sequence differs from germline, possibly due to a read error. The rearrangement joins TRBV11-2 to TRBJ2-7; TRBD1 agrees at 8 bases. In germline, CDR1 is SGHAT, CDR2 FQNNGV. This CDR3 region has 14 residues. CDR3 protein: CANSLPAGGAEQYF. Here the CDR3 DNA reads TGTGCCAACAGCCTCCCGGCAGGGGGCGCCGAGCAGTACTTC. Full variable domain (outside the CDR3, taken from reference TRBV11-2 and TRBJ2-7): EAGVAQSPRYKIIEKRQSVAFWCNPISGHATLYWYQQILGQGPKLLIQFQNNGVVDDSQLPKDRFSAERLKGVDSTLKIQPAKLEDSAVYLCANSLPAGGAEQYFGPGTRLTVT.

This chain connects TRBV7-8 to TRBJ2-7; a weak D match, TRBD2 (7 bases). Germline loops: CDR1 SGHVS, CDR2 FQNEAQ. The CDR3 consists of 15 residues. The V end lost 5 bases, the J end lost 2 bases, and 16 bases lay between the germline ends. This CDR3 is CASSTQSGGPYEQYF. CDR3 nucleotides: TGTGCCAGCAGCACCCAATCGGGGGGCCCCTACGAGCAGTACTTC.

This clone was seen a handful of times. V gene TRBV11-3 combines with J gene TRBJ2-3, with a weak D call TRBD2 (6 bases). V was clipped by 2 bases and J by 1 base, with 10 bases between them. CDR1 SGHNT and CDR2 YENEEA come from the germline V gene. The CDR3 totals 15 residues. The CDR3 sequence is CASSLMPSGTDTQYF. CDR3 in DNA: TGTGCCAGCAGCTTAATGCCTAGCGGCACAGATACGCAGTATTTT.

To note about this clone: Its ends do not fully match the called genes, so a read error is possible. In nucleotides, the CDR3 is TGTGCCAGCAGGGAAGCCCTGTACCAAGAGACCCAGTACTTC. Amino acid sequence: CASREALYQETQYF. This chain joins TRBV6-1 and TRBJ2-5, with unresolved D. This CDR3 is 14 amino acids long. Germline CDR1 and CDR2: MNHNS and SASEGT.

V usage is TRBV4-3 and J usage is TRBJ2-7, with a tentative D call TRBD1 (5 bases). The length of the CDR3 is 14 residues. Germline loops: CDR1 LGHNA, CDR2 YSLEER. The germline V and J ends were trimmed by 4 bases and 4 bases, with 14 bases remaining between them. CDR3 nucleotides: TGCGCCAGCAGCCCCCTCTCCCAGGGATACGAGCAGTACTTC. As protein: CASSPLSQGYEQYF.

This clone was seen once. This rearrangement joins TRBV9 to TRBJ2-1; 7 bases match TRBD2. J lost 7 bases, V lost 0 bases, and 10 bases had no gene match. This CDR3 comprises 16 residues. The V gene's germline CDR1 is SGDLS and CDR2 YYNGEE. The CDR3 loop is CASSVEGGSGGNEQFF. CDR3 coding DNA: TGTGCCAGCAGCGTAGAGGGCGGGAGTGGGGGGAATGAGCAGTTCTTC.

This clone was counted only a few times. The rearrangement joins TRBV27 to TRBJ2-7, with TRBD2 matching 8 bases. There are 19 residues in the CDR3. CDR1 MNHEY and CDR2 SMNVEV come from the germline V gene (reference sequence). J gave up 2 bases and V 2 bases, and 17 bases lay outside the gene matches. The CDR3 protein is CASSLPRWVFSGVTYEQYF. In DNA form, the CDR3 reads TGTGCCAGCAGTTTACCCCGATGGGTTTTTAGCGGGGTCACCTACGAGCAGTACTTC.

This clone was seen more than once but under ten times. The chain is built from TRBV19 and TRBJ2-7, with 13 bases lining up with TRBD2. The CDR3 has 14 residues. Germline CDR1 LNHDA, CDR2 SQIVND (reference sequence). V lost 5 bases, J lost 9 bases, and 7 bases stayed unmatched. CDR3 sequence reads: CASSLRTSGSTQYF. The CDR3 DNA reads TGTGCCAGTAGTCTTCGGACTAGCGGGAGTACGCAGTACTTC.

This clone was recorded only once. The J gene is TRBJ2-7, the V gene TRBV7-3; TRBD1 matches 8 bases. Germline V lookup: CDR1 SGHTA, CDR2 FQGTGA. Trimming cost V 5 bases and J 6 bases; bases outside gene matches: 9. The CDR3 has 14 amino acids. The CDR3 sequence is CASSPRTGLSEQYF. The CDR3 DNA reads TGTGCCAGCAGCCCCAGGACAGGGCTAAGCGAGCAGTACTTC. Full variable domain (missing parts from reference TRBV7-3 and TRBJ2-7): GAGVSQTPSNKVTEKGKYVELRCDPISGHTALYWYRQSLGQGPEFLIYFQGTGAADDSGLPNDRFFAVRPEGSVSTLKIQRTERGDSAVYLCASSPRTGLSEQYFGPGTRLTVT.

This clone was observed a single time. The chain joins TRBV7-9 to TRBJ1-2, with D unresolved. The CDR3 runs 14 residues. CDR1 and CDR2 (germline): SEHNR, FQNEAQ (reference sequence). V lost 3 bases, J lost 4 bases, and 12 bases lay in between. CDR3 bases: TGTGCCAGCAGCTTTTTAGACCCAGGCTATGGCTACACCTTC. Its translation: CASSFLDPGYGYTF.

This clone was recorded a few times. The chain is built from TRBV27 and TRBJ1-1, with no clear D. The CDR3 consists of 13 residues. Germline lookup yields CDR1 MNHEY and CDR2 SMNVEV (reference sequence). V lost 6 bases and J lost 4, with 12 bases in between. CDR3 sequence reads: CASSLWRATEAFF. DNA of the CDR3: TGTGCCAGCAGCCTTTGGAGGGCCACTGAAGCTTTCTTT.